This is a list of T cell receptor beta chains from one sample in a study of T cells after yellow fever vaccination. Each CDR3 protein is one row after TCRdb ran MiXCR on the 5' RACE reads. The repertoire holds 100,000 to 150,000 distinct CDR3 sequences, with approximately 8.4% as singletons. The source was CD8+ T cells sorted from PBMCs, collected on the day of the yellow fever booster vaccination. The receptors come from a young man who received the YFV17D yellow fever vaccine. The CDR3 runs from the conserved cysteine through the conserved F or W. The D gene is left open where the match is weak. Size is omitted from some rows. Given values are once, few, many or a class for expanded clones.

D gene,clone size,J gene,V gene,CDR3 protein,CDR3 DNA
-,few,TRBJ1-1,TRBV29-1,CSVGLLEAFF,TGCAGCGTGGGACTCCTTGAAGCTTTCTTT
-,-,TRBJ1-1,TRBV19,CAAGMNTEAFF,TGTGCCGCGGGGATGAACACTGAAGCTTTCTTT
-,-,TRBJ2-1,TRBV7-2,CASSLWGSNEQFF,TGTGCCAGCAGCTTGTGGGGTTCCAATGAGCAGTTCTTC
TRBD2,few,TRBJ2-3,TRBV27,CASSLRAGGRTDTQYF,TGTGCCAGCAGTTTAAGAGCGGGGGGCAGAACAGATACGCAGTATTTT
-,few,TRBJ2-2,TRBV4-3,CARARGGSGELFF,TGCGCCAGGGCTCGGGGTGGGTCCGGGGAGCTGTTTTTT
-,few,TRBJ2-1,TRBV6-2/TRBV6-3,CASSYEGHSYNEQFF,TGTGCCAGCAGTTACGAGGGCCACTCCTACAATGAGCAGTTCTTC
-,few,TRBJ2-5,TRBV7-9,CASSSDTARTQYF,TGTGCCAGCAGCTCCGACACGGCGCGGACCCAGTACTTC
-,-,TRBJ2-5,TRBV27,CASSLSLEETQYF,TGTGCCAGCAGTTTATCCCTTGAAGAGACCCAGTACTTC
-,-,TRBJ2-2,TRBV7-3,CASSDTEGTAGELFF,TGTGCCAGCAGCGATACAGAGGGGACCGCCGGGGAGCTGTTTTTT
-,few,TRBJ1-2,TRBV7-9,CASSSTGRSYGYTF,TGTGCCAGCAGCTCCACCGGGAGATCCTATGGCTACACCTTC
TRBD2,many,TRBJ2-3,TRBV20-1,CSASSSGGAGVDTQYF,TGCAGTGCATCCTCCTCCGGGGGGGCCGGGGTAGATACGCAGTATTTT
-,many,TRBJ1-5,TRBV12-3/TRBV12-4,CASRGDNQPQHF,TGTGCCAGCAGAGGGGACAATCAGCCCCAGCATTTT
TRBD1,-,TRBJ2-7,TRBV9,CASSPWDRGASEQYF,TGTGCCAGCAGCCCATGGGACAGGGGTGCAAGCGAGCAGTACTTC
-,-,TRBJ1-1,TRBV19,CASSIVSGEYTEAFF,TGTGCCAGTAGTATAGTCAGCGGGGAGTACACTGAAGCTTTCTTT
-,-,TRBJ1-2,TRBV6-1,CASSEVGGGYGYTF,TGTGCCAGCAGTGAAGTAGGCGGCGGCTATGGCTACACCTTC
TRBD1,-,TRBJ2-1,TRBV16,CASSQGTGANEQFF,TGTGCCAGCAGCCAAGGGACAGGGGCAAATGAGCAGTTCTTC
-,-,TRBJ1-5,TRBV7-2,CASSPQGGLPNQPQHF,TGTGCCAGCAGCCCGCAGGGCGGGTTGCCCAATCAGCCCCAGCATTTT
TRBD1,-,TRBJ1-2,TRBV25-1,CASSEGMVDRERLDGYTF,TGTGCCAGCAGTGAAGGGATGGTGGACAGGGAGAGACTAGATGGCTACACCTTC
-,many,TRBJ2-1,TRBV6-5,CASSPLRSHRLVGNEQFF,TGTGCCAGCAGCCCCTTGAGGTCCCATCGGTTAGTTGGGAATGAGCAGTTCTTC
TRBD2,-,TRBJ2-5,TRBV6-5,CASSYSMGLAAQETQYF,TGTGCCAGCAGTTACTCGATGGGACTAGCGGCCCAAGAGACCCAGTACTTC
TRBD1,few,TRBJ2-5,TRBV7-7,CASSLSNRGLETQYF,TGTGCCAGCAGCTTATCTAACAGGGGTTTGGAGACCCAGTACTTC
-,few,TRBJ2-3,TRBV9,CASSAFGSTDTQYF,TGTGCCAGCAGCGCCTTCGGGAGCACAGATACGCAGTATTTT